The T cell receptor (beta chain) described here comes from a study of T cell changes during pregnancy in multiple sclerosis. Assay used: immunoSEQ multiplex PCR; TCRdb lists only in-frame clones, some missing. This table has 40,000 to 60,000 clones, roughly 90% appearing once. About this clone: At the DNA level, this CDR3 is encoded by other sequences in the same sample as well.

CDR1 is KGHSH and CDR2 is LQKENI in the germline V gene. The CDR3 is made up of 16 amino acids. Unmatched junction bases numbered 10, after V lost 6 bases and J lost 5 bases. The specimen was peripheral blood, collected in the first trimester of pregnancy. The rearrangement joins TRBV18 to TRBJ2-2, with 9 bases identical to TRBD1. This receptor was identified in a female donor in good health, enrolled as a control in a pregnancy study. The CDR3 loop reads CASSPLGQGLTGELFF. As DNA, the CDR3 is TGTGCCAGCTCGCCCTTGGGACAGGGATTGACCGGGGAGCTGTTTTTT.